The rows below give T cell receptor beta chains drawn from one sample of a study of T cells in Graves' hyperthyroidism and ophthalmopathy. MiXCR, applied by TCRdb to the multiplex PCR reads, yields one record per CDR3 protein. The sample includes nearly 600,000 distinct CDR3 sequences, 14% of them seen just once. The sequenced material came from blood. The receptors were sampled from a woman aged 18-30 years with Graves' ophthalmopathy. Each CDR3 is given with its conserved first and last residue. The D gene is left open where the match is weak. Where a row states a size, it is once, few, many or the class of an expanded clone; other rows omit it.

-	TRBV11-2	TRBJ2-5	few	CASSLDHLRQGTQYF	TGTGCCAGCAGCTTAGATCATCTACGACAAGGGACCCAGTACTTC
-	TRBV7-9	TRBJ2-5	many	CASSLYGQETQYF	TGTGCCAGCAGCTTGTACGGCCAAGAGACCCAGTACTTC
TRBD2	TRBV9	TRBJ2-1	few	CASSVSGYSYNEQFF	TGTGCCAGCAGCGTTAGCGGGTACTCCTACAATGAGCAGTTCTTC
TRBD2	TRBV10-3	TRBJ2-4	once	CAISPLGSAGGNIQYF	TGTGCCATCAGTCCGTTAGGGTCAGCGGGAGGGAACATTCAGTACTTC
-	TRBV5-1	TRBJ2-5	few	CASSLGTNQETQYF	TGCGCCAGCAGCTTGGGGACAAACCAAGAGACCCAGTACTTC
-	TRBV14	TRBJ2-1	many	CASSQEPGRTPSYNEQFF	TGTGCCAGCAGCCAAGAGCCAGGGAGGACCCCCTCCTACAATGAGCAGTTCTTC
TRBD2	TRBV5-4	TRBJ2-5	-	CASSLVAGLAEETQYF	TGTGCCAGCAGCTTGGTGGCGGGACTAGCGGAAGAGACCCAGTACTTC
TRBD1	TRBV9	TRBJ2-7	many	CASSGTGGVEQYF	TGTGCCAGCAGTGGGACAGGGGGCGTCGAGCAGTACTTC
-	TRBV7-3	TRBJ2-3	many	CASSLNGGLSTDTQYF	TGTGCCAGCAGCTTAAATGGGGGACTCAGCACAGATACGCAGTATTTT
-	TRBV5-4	TRBJ2-7	once	CASSGTSHSSHEQYF	TGTGCCAGCAGCGGAACCAGTCACAGTTCCCACGAGCAGTACTTC
-	TRBV4-1	TRBJ2-1	many	CASSQDLGQYNEQFF	TGCGCCAGCAGCCAAGATCTTGGGCAGTACAATGAGCAGTTCTTC
TRBD1	TRBV2	TRBJ2-3	many	CASSDAGQGTDTQYF	TGTGCCAGCAGTGACGCCGGACAGGGGACAGATACGCAGTATTTT
TRBD1	TRBV9	TRBJ2-1	many	CASSAWTGHNEQFF	TGTGCCAGCAGCGCGTGGACAGGGCACAATGAGCAGTTCTTC
-	TRBV12-3/TRBV12-4	TRBJ2-1	many	CASRGGTAAYNEQFF	TGTGCCAGCAGGGGCGGGACAGCGGCCTACAATGAGCAGTTCTTC
TRBD2	TRBV7-2	TRBJ2-1	many	CASSYNSGRHTNNEQFF	TGTGCCAGCAGCTATAATAGCGGGAGGCACACCAACAATGAGCAGTTCTTC
TRBD1	TRBV27	TRBJ2-5	many	CASHSTGTGGVGETQYF	TGTGCCAGCCACTCGACCGGGACAGGGGGCGTTGGAGAGACCCAGTACTTC
-	TRBV6-2/TRBV6-3	TRBJ2-1	many	CASGNRGQFF	TGTGCCAGCGGTAATCGAGGGCAGTTCTTC
-	TRBV5-1	TRBJ2-4	many	CASSPGGGDNIQYF	TGCGCCAGCAGCCCCGGAGGAGGGGACAACATTCAGTACTTC
-	TRBV5-1	TRBJ2-2	many	CASSPNTGELFF	TGTGCCAGCAGCCCCAACACCGGGGAGCTGTTTTTT
TRBD1	TRBV11-3	TRBJ1-2	-	CASSLDARGYGGYTF	TGTGCCAGCAGCTTAGATGCCAGGGGGTACGGTGGCTACACCTTC
-	TRBV20-1	TRBJ1-1	many	CSARVIAEAFF	TGCAGTGCTAGAGTCATAGCGGAAGCTTTCTTT
TRBD2	TRBV6-4	TRBJ2-2	-	CASHIAGGPSGELFF	TGTGCCAGCCATATAGCGGGAGGGCCCTCCGGGGAGCTGTTTTTT
TRBD1	TRBV18	TRBJ2-5	-	CASSPLDRGGETQYF	TGTGCCAGCTCACCCCTAGACAGGGGTGGAGAGACCCAGTACTTC
-	TRBV28	TRBJ2-3	-	CASSLQRTSTDTQYF	TGTGCCAGCAGTTTGCAGCGAACTAGCACAGATACGCAGTATTTT
TRBD1	TRBV6-5	TRBJ2-7	many	CASSYRDRGDEQYF	TGTGCCAGCAGTTACCGGGACAGGGGAGACGAGCAGTACTTC
TRBD2	TRBV6-2/TRBV6-3	TRBJ2-7	-	CASTLGLAGVYEQYF	TGTGCCAGCACCTTAGGACTAGCGGGAGTCTACGAGCAGTACTTC
-	TRBV29-1	TRBJ2-5	many	CSVDEGQETQYF	TGCAGCGTTGACGAAGGGCAAGAGACCCAGTACTTC
TRBD1	TRBV20-1	TRBJ2-1	many	CSARHPGTGGYNEQFF	TGCAGTGCTCGACATCCCGGGACAGGGGGCTACAATGAGCAGTTCTTC
-	TRBV29-1	TRBJ2-4	few	CSVETTSGTLAKNIQYF	TGCAGCGTTGAGACAACCTCCGGGACCCTAGCCAAAAACATTCAGTACTTC
TRBD2	TRBV27	TRBJ2-7	many	CASRLAAGGAYEQYF	TGTGCCAGCCGGCTAGCGGCTGGGGGAGCCTACGAGCAGTACTTC
-	TRBV7-2	TRBJ2-3	many	CASSLAPPDTQYF	TGTGCCAGCAGCTTAGCCCCCCCAGATACGCAGTATTTT
-	TRBV9	TRBJ2-7	few	CASSAGREQYF	TGTGCCAGCAGCGCAGGAAGGGAGCAGTACTTC
-	TRBV9	TRBJ2-3	few	CASSVVGTASDTQYF	TGTGCCAGCAGCGTAGTTGGGACGGCTTCAGATACGCAGTATTTT
TRBD2	TRBV11-3	TRBJ2-1	-	CASSSRSGTTNNEQFF	TGTGCCAGCAGCTCCCGCTCCGGGACTACCAACAATGAGCAGTTCTTC
-	TRBV7-9	TRBJ2-1	many	CASDVSTYNEQFF	TGTGCCAGCGACGTGTCGACCTACAATGAGCAGTTCTTC
TRBD2	TRBV20-1	TRBJ2-7	-	CSARDPPAGDPYEQYF	TGCAGTGCTAGAGATCCACCAGCGGGAGACCCCTACGAGCAGTACTTC
-	TRBV7-2	TRBJ2-3	many	CASMDYITDTQYF	TGTGCCAGCATGGACTACATAACAGATACGCAGTATTTT
TRBD2	TRBV20-1	TRBJ2-1	many	CSALAGGPLRNEQFF	TGCAGTGCCCTAGCGGGAGGGCCGTTAAGAAATGAGCAGTTCTTC
-	TRBV5-1	TRBJ2-1	many	CASSSDGRGGNEQFF	TGCGCCAGCAGCTCCGACGGCCGCGGCGGGAATGAGCAGTTCTTC
-	TRBV6-6	TRBJ1-2	many	CASSYERGIGGYTF	TGTGCCAGCAGTTACGAACGGGGTATAGGTGGCTACACCTTC
TRBD2	TRBV11-3	TRBJ2-1	many	CASSLGSGRAGDNEQFF	TGTGCCAGCAGCTTAGGGAGCGGGAGGGCCGGGGACAATGAGCAGTTCTTC
TRBD2	TRBV6-1	TRBJ2-5	many	CASSGQVASGSLQETQYF	TGTGCCAGCAGTGGACAGGTGGCTAGCGGGAGCCTACAAGAGACCCAGTACTTC
TRBD2	TRBV3-1	TRBJ2-3	-	CAGSQGLAGRSTDTQYF	TGTGCCGGCAGCCAAGGACTAGCGGGCAGGAGCACAGATACGCAGTATTTT
-	TRBV5-7	TRBJ1-3	few	CASSLVASGWGNTIYF	TGTGCCAGCAGCTTGGTCGCGTCAGGATGGGGAAACACCATATATTTT
TRBD1	TRBV6-2/TRBV6-3	TRBJ1-5	few	CASRARQGWQPQHF	TGTGCCAGCAGGGCCCGACAGGGATGGCAGCCCCAGCATTTT
TRBD1	TRBV6-1	TRBJ1-1	few	CASSAQTGGNTEAFF	TGTGCCAGCAGTGCACAGACAGGGGGGAACACTGAAGCTTTCTTT
-	TRBV28	TRBJ1-1	many	CASSPTRDTEAFF	TGTGCCAGCAGTCCCACCCGGGATACTGAAGCTTTCTTT
-	TRBV12-3/TRBV12-4	TRBJ1-6	many	CASTPSDRYNSPLHF	TGTGCCAGCACCCCCTCGGACCGATATAATTCACCCCTCCACTTT
-	TRBV2	TRBJ1-5	-	CASRATVNNQPQHF	TGTGCCAGCAGGGCGACAGTTAACAATCAGCCCCAGCATTTT
TRBD1	TRBV4-1	TRBJ1-4	many	CASSKDRGAGRAREKLFF	TGCGCCAGCAGCAAAGACAGGGGGGCCGGTCGGGCTCGTGAAAAACTGTTTTTT
-	TRBV9	TRBJ1-4	few	CASSVDREGEKLFF	TGTGCCAGCAGCGTAGACAGGGAGGGGGAAAAACTGTTTTTT
TRBD2	TRBV28	TRBJ2-4	many	CASSFRAGADIQYF	TGTGCCAGCAGTTTTCGAGCGGGAGCGGACATTCAGTACTTC
-	TRBV9	TRBJ1-4	-	CASSSGEGGREKLFF	TGTGCCAGCAGCTCCGGTGAGGGTGGGAGAGAAAAACTGTTTTTT
TRBD1	TRBV28	TRBJ2-7	many	CASRKQGKAYEQYF	TGTGCCAGCAGAAAACAGGGGAAAGCCTACGAGCAGTACTTC
-	TRBV19	TRBJ2-1	once	CASSIRGFSWPNEQFF	TGTGCCAGTAGTATACGAGGGTTCTCCTGGCCGAATGAGCAGTTCTTC
TRBD2	TRBV6-5	TRBJ2-3	-	CASSYGLGLGTDTQYF	TGTGCCAGCAGTTACGGACTAGGCCTGGGCACAGATACGCAGTATTTT
TRBD2	TRBV5-1	TRBJ2-1	many	CASQSGSSYNEQFF	TGCGCCAGCCAGAGCGGGAGCTCCTACAATGAGCAGTTCTTC
-	TRBV29-1	TRBJ2-7	few	CSVGRAVYEQYF	TGCAGCGTTGGTAGGGCCGTCTACGAGCAGTACTTC
TRBD1	TRBV15	TRBJ2-7	many	CATSRSGQGHTPPRGAGVYEQYF	TGTGCCACCAGCAGGTCGGGACAGGGGCACACACCCCCTCGCGGGGCCGGTGTCTACGAGCAGTACTTC